Below, 14 T cell receptor beta chains from the same sample are listed, as sequenced in a study of graft-versus-host responses after intestinal transplantation. The table came from immunoSEQ multiplex PCR; TCRdb's copy has only in-frame clones and leaves some out. Among more than 20,000 clones, 75% to 90% were seen once, and the ten largest hold about 1.1%. This sample comprised PBMCs, obtained around 29 days after intestinal transplant. Receptors originate from a human patient who received an intestinal transplant, so some T cells may come from the graft donor.

V is TRBV5-1 and J is TRBJ2-7; 12 bases line up with TRBD2. Losses at the gene ends were 2 bases for V and 7 bases for J; bases not matched to a gene: 13. CDR1 SGHRS and CDR2 YFSETQ come from the germline V gene. This CDR3 has 17 amino acids. The CDR3 reads CASSFLGLAGPQWEQYF. CDR3 sequence (DNA): TGCGCCAGCAGCTTCTTGGGACTAGCGGGCCCACAGTGGGAGCAGTACTTC.

This clone occurred a few times. This chain links TRBV14 with TRBJ1-5; no firm D call. The CDR3 has 16 residues. Trimming shortened V by 9 bases and J by 0 bases, and 18 bases separated the two germline ends. Germline loops: CDR1 SGHDN, CDR2 FVKESK. CDR3 DNA: TGTGCCAGGATTTATTTTGGGTCCGTTAGCAATCAGCCCCAGCATTTT. It encodes CARIYFGSVSNQPQHF. The whole variable domain, remainder taken from reference TRBV14 and TRBJ1-5, is EAGVTQFPSHSVIEKGQTVTLRCDPISGHDNLYWYRRVMGKEIKFLLHFVKESKQDESGMPNNRFLAERTGGTYSTLKVQPAELEDSGVYFCARIYFGSVSNQPQHFGDGTRLSIL.

V is TRBV13 and J is TRBJ1-1, with unresolved D. The CDR3 has 13 residues. Germline lookup yields CDR1 PRHDT and CDR2 FYEKMQ (reference sequence). The V end was cut by 3 bases, the J end by 4 bases, with 9 bases between. CDR3 coding DNA: TGTGCCAGCAGCTTTATTGGCATCACTGAAGCTTTCTTT. This sequence encodes CASSFIGITEAFF.

V and J are TRBV7-3 and TRBJ2-2; possibly TRBD1 for D (6 bases). Per the germline V gene, CDR1 is SGHTA and CDR2 is FQGTGA. V was shortened by 5 bases and J by 6 bases, with 10 bases between the two germline ends. CDR3 length equals 13 residues. CDR3 nucleotide sequence: TGTGCCAGCAGCCCAACAGGGTCCGGGGAGCTGTTTTTT. It translates to CASSPTGSGELFF.

The chain recombines TRBV14 with TRBJ2-7; D might be TRBD1 or TRBD2, each matching 5 bases. This CDR3 is built from 12 residues. V was pared by 5 bases and J by 4 bases, with 9 bases between. Germline V lookup: CDR1 SGHDN, CDR2 FVKESK. CDR3 DNA: TGTGCCAGCAGCGGGACCCATTACGAGCAGTACTTC. Its translation: CASSGTHYEQYF.

This clone was observed a handful of times. The rearrangement uses TRBV6-6 and TRBJ2-2, with 8 bases lining up with TRBD1. With V trimmed by 8 bases and J by 6 bases, 8 bases remained unmatched. CDR1 and CDR2 from the germline V gene are MNHNY and SVGAGI (reference sequence). The length of the CDR3 is 14 residues. CDR3 bases: TGTGCCAGCCTGGACAGGGACGGGTCCGGGGAGCTGTTTTTT. Translated: CASLDRDGSGELFF.

The rearrangement uses TRBV6-5 and TRBJ2-2; no clear D. V was shortened by 0 bases and J by 1 base, with 3 bases between the two germline ends. This CDR3 has 14 residues. Per the germline V gene, CDR1 is MNHEY and CDR2 is SVGAGI. The CDR3 DNA reads TGTGCCAGCAGTTACTCGTGGAACACCGGGGAGCTGTTTTTT. Translated: CASSYSWNTGELFF.

This clone was counted between two and nine times. CDR3 residues: CASSLGGTATYEQYF. CDR3 sequence (DNA): TGTGCCAGCAGCTTGGGGGGAACAGCGACCTACGAGCAGTACTTC. This rearrangement joins TRBV5-6 to TRBJ2-7; no clear D. CDR1 and CDR2 from the germline V gene are SGHDT and YYEEEE. The CDR3 covers 15 residues. V shed 0 bases and J shed 2 bases, with 12 bases lying between them.

The chain is built from TRBV19 and TRBJ2-1; 9 nucleotides line up with TRBD1. Germline CDR1 is LNHDA and CDR2 is SQIVND (reference sequence). The CDR3 consists of 15 residues. Trimming cost V 5 bases and J 6 bases; bases outside gene matches: 8. CDR3 nucleotide sequence: TGTGCCAGTAGTTCAACAGGGGGCGCCCGCAATGAGCAGTTCTTC. Encoded protein: CASSSTGGARNEQFF.

The V and J genes are TRBV6-5 and TRBJ2-3; D call uncertain. The V and J ends lost 0 bases and 5 bases respectively, with 9 bases between them. The germline CDR1 and CDR2 sequences are MNHEY and SVGAGI. The CDR3 runs to 14 residues. The chain's CDR3 is CASSYSKGRDTQYF. The CDR3 DNA follows: TGTGCCAGCAGTTACTCGAAGGGAAGAGATACGCAGTATTTT.

This chain joins TRBV19 and TRBJ1-1; a possible D gene is TRBD1 (5 bases). The CDR3 is 16 residues long. Germline assignment: CDR1 LNHDA and CDR2 SQIVND (reference sequence). Trimming took off 0 bases at V and 0 bases at J, with 11 bases between the two ends. CDR3 coding DNA: TGTGCCAGTAGTATAGATCTAAGGGGAGTGAACACTGAAGCTTTCTTT. As protein: CASSIDLRGVNTEAFF. The variable domain in full, completed from reference TRBV19 and TRBJ1-1, reads DGGITQSPKYLFRKEGQNVTLSCEQNLNHDAMYWYRQDPGQGLRLIYYSQIVNDFQKGDIAEGYSVSREKKESFPLTVTSAQKNPTAFYLCASSIDLRGVNTEAFFGQGTRLTVV.

The chain uses TRBV5-1 and TRBJ2-2; D is unclear. Between the trimmed V and J ends, which lost 6 bases and 1 base, there was a span of 10 bases. Germline CDR1 is SGHRS and CDR2 is YFSETQ. The CDR3 covers 14 residues. CDR3 nucleotide sequence: TGCGCCAGCACCCTCTACCAGAACACCGGGGAGCTGTTTTTT. Residues: CASTLYQNTGELFF.

This clone appeared a few times. The chain links TRBV10-3 to TRBJ2-1, with TRBD1 identical over 12 bases. Germline CDR1 ENHRY, CDR2 SYGVKD. After removal of 5 bases from V and 10 bases from J, the junction contained 9 bases not matched to a gene. CDR3 size: 15 residues. The DNA of the CDR3 is TGTGCCATCAGTAAACCGGGACAGGGGGCGAAGGAGCAGTTCTTC. Translating it yields CAISKPGQGAKEQFF.

The V call is TRBV5-1, the J call TRBJ2-2; D might be TRBD1 (5 bases). This CDR3 is 15 amino acids long. Germline assignment: CDR1 SGHRS and CDR2 YFSETQ. Trimming took 4 bases from V and 2 from J, leaving 12 bases between them. CDR3 DNA: TGCGCCAGCAGCCTCTTAGACAGAAACACCGGGGAGCTGTTTTTT. Translation gives CASSLLDRNTGELFF.